The entry below describes one TCR beta chain. This sample is part of a study of blood T cell repertoires in COVID-19. Study-wide context: Acute-phase and convalescent COVID-19 samples originated in the United States, Italy and Spain. PBMCs, B-cell-depleted T cells, or T cells were the source of the cDNA or gDNA that made up the material.

The CDR3 loop spans 16 amino acids. Germline CDR1 is WSHSY and CDR2 is SAAADI. Trimming pared 4 bases from V and 1 base from J, leaving 17 bases between. Under the authors' procedure: Estimated nucleated cell counts came from reference gene primer amplification. TCRdb's table, derived via immunoSEQ multiplex PCR, lists solely in-frame clones and lacks some. D and trimming come from the DNA, and the V and J calls and clone size come from that table. The data show 150,000 to 200,000 clones, approximately 78% seen once. The chain uses TRBV10-2 and TRBJ2-7; tentative D call: TRBD2 (7 bases). The source material was peripheral blood. This receptor was taken from a woman older than 75 with active or convalescent COVID-19. CDR3 sequence: CASSALGGAHSYEQYF. Here the CDR3 DNA reads TGCGCCAGCAGTGCGCTAGGGGGGGCCCATTCCTACGAGCAGTACTTC.